This T cell receptor (beta chain) stems from a study of T cell repertoires in aging, cancer and after chemotherapy. On the study more broadly: Six age groups, ranging from 30 or younger to 70 or older, included the donors.

Points from the study as a whole: Age-matched healthy donors had significantly more diverse, less clonal blood TCR repertoires than untreated cancer patients. In cancer patients, declining TCR diversity with age involved lost richness and lost evenness. Across the chemotherapy interval, each cancer cohort showed higher median generation probability, suggesting thymic rebound.

The CDR3 sequence is 14 residues long. Germline V lookup: CDR1 KGHSH, CDR2 LQKENI. Peripheral blood genomic DNA, not sorted cells or RNA, was the template. A remark on this clonotype: Its antigen remains unknown. Relative to the germline gene, one junction end is altered; a read error may explain this.

Multiplex touch-down PCR with TRB-A/B primers amplified rearranged V-D-J TRB sequences. TCRdb re-derived calls from the multiplex PCR reads in MiXCR, one entry per CDR3 protein. Altogether just over 4,500 distinct CDR3 sequences are present, 21% being singletons, with the ten largest covering 15%. The receptor was derived from a human donor with a blood cancer. Sequenced: blood. The chain couples TRBV18 to TRBJ1-1; 12 bases align to TRBD1. This chain's CDR3 is CASSRDRGPTKAFF. CDR3 in DNA: TGTGCCAGCTCAAGGGACAGGGGGCCCACTAAAGCTTTCTTT.